The clone carrying this TCR beta chain was found a few times. Authors' data handling: For nucleated cells, counts were estimated from reference gene primer amplification. The assay was immunoSEQ multiplex PCR, and TCRdb's table has in-frame clones only and misses some. V and J calls and clone size are given by that table; D and trimming were obtained from the DNA. The data contain 95,000 to 110,000 clones, roughly 87% of them singletons. The data originate from a study of blood T cell repertoires in COVID-19. Across the study: Spain, Italy and the United States supplied samples that represented acute and convalescent COVID-19.

Germline values: CDR1 LNHDA, CDR2 SQIVND (reference sequence). The CDR3 length is 16 residues. Trimming left V 3 bases short and J 7 bases short, with 18 bases between. The sample consisted of peripheral blood. This chain connects TRBV19 to TRBJ1-4; D not certain. The receptor was isolated from a human donor in a cohort sampled during active COVID-19. This CDR3 reads CASSIKPLGGFEKLFF. CDR3 DNA: TGTGCCAGTAGTATTAAGCCCTTGGGAGGTTTTGAAAAACTGTTTTTT.